The clone carrying this T cell receptor beta chain was seen at least ten times. Amplification yielded TCR beta CDR3 regions, with RNA transcripts as the source. The HTBI primer set drove a first-round RT-PCR of the TCR CDR3. TCRdb re-derived calls from the multiplex PCR reads in MiXCR, one entry per CDR3 protein. The table includes roughly 280,000 distinct CDR3 sequences, about 17% detected once. After removal of 3 bases from V and 5 bases from J, the junction contained 8 bases not matched to a gene. Per the germline V gene, CDR1 is DFQATT and CDR2 is SNEGSKA (reference sequence). CDR3 size: 15 residues. The entry originates in a study of T cells in Graves' hyperthyroidism and ophthalmopathy.

The genes are TRBV20-1 and TRBJ2-1, with 9 bases identical to TRBD2. The sample taken for sequencing was blood. The TCR was taken from a woman aged 55-69 years with Graves' ophthalmopathy. This chain's CDR3 is CSARPPAGGNNEQFF. In nucleotides, the CDR3 is TGCAGTGCTAGGCCGCCCGCGGGAGGGAACAATGAGCAGTTCTTC.